The rows below give T cell receptor beta chains drawn from one sample of a study of blood T cells in healthy people across ages. TCRdb reanalysed the 5' RACE reads using MiXCR and keeps one entry per CDR3 protein. The sample records about 730,000 distinct CDR3 sequences, roughly 43% being singletons. The sample consisted of blood. The receptors shown here come from a woman aged 55 to 70 in good health. Both conserved end residues are part of each CDR3. The order of the fields is J gene, V gene, clone size, D gene, CDR3 length, CDR3 DNA, CDR3 protein. A D gene is named only where the DNA matches it firmly. Not every row has a clone size; where given, it reads once, few, many or a size class.

J: TRBJ2-3
V: TRBV20-1
size: many
D: TRBD2
length: 15
DNA: TGCAGTGCACCGGGACTAGCGGGGGTCACAGATACGCAGTATTTT
CDR3: CSAPGLAGVTDTQYF

J: TRBJ2-7
V: TRBV6-6
size: few
D: NA
length: 13
DNA: TGTGCCAGCAGCCCGACAGTATACAATGAGCAGTACTTC
CDR3: CASSPTVYNEQYF

J: TRBJ2-3
V: TRBV12-3/TRBV12-4
size: NA
D: TRBD2
length: 20
DNA: TGTGCCAGCAGAAATGAAACCGGGACTAGCGGGAGGACTAGCACAGATACGCAGTATTTT
CDR3: CASRNETGTSGRTSTDTQYF

J: TRBJ2-1
V: TRBV7-2
size: few
D: NA
length: 14
DNA: TGTGCCAGCAGCTTAGAGGCATCTCCTAGCGAGCAGTTCTTC
CDR3: CASSLEASPSEQFF

J: TRBJ1-2
V: TRBV5-1
size: NA
D: NA
length: 12
DNA: TGCGCCAGCGGCCCGGACAGTACTGGCTACACCTTC
CDR3: CASGPDSTGYTF

J: TRBJ2-4
V: TRBV4-3
size: NA
D: TRBD2
length: 20
DNA: TGCGCCAGCAGCCAAGATTATGCTAGCGGGAGATTCCTAGCCAAAAACATTCAGTACTTC
CDR3: CASSQDYASGRFLAKNIQYF

J: TRBJ2-3
V: TRBV4-3
size: NA
D: NA
length: 15
DNA: TGCGCCAGCAGCCAAGAATGGTCCGGAATACATACGCAGTATTTT
CDR3: CASSQEWSGIHTQYF

J: TRBJ2-7
V: TRBV7-8
size: NA
D: NA
length: 15
DNA: TGTGCCAGCAGTCCTTATAACCCTGGATTCTACGAGCAGTACTTC
CDR3: CASSPYNPGFYEQYF

J: TRBJ2-2
V: TRBV11-2
size: NA
D: TRBD1
length: 15
DNA: TGTGCCAGCAGCGCCCGGGACAGGTTCACCGGGGAGCTGTTTTTT
CDR3: CASSARDRFTGELFF

J: TRBJ2-1
V: TRBV7-9
size: few
D: NA
length: 12
DNA: TGTGCCAGCAGCTCCAACCTCAATGAGCAGTTCTTC
CDR3: CASSSNLNEQFF

J: TRBJ2-6
V: TRBV6-5
size: NA
D: TRBD1
length: 16
DNA: TGTGCCAGCAGTTTCACAGGGGCCTCTGGGGCCAACGTCCTGACTTTC
CDR3: CASSFTGASGANVLTF

J: TRBJ2-1
V: TRBV14
size: few
D: NA
length: 17
DNA: TGTGCCAGCAGCCAACCTAGGGACGGAAGCTCCTACAATGAGCAGTTCTTC
CDR3: CASSQPRDGSSYNEQFF

J: TRBJ2-7
V: TRBV7-6
size: many
D: TRBD2
length: 16
DNA: TGTGCCAGCAGCACCCTTAGCGGGCCCTACTCCTACGAGCAGTACTTC
CDR3: CASSTLSGPYSYEQYF

J: TRBJ2-3
V: TRBV5-1
size: few
D: TRBD1
length: 13
DNA: TGCGCCAGCGGGGACAGAACGACAGATACGCAGTATTTT
CDR3: CASGDRTTDTQYF

J: TRBJ2-1
V: TRBV7-9
size: NA
D: NA
length: 11
DNA: TGTGCCTCGAGAGGGGAAGTTGAGCAGTTCTTC
CDR3: CASRGEVEQFF

J: TRBJ2-7
V: TRBV10-3
size: few
D: NA
length: 13
DNA: TGTGCCATCAGTGATGGAGGGGGCGACGAGCAGTACTTC
CDR3: CAISDGGGDEQYF

J: TRBJ2-1
V: TRBV20-1
size: NA
D: TRBD2
length: 17
DNA: TGCAGTGCTAGAGCGGGGGGTAGGGCGAGAGTCAACAATGAGCAGTTCTTC
CDR3: CSARAGGRARVNNEQFF

J: TRBJ1-4
V: TRBV5-1
size: few
D: TRBD1
length: 14
DNA: TGCGCCAGCAGCTCCAGGGGGGTTGGGGAAAAACTGTTTTTT
CDR3: CASSSRGVGEKLFF

J: TRBJ2-7
V: TRBV7-7
size: few
D: TRBD1
length: 14
DNA: TGTGCCAGCAGCGTCAGGGACAGCCAAGCCGAGCAGTACTTC
CDR3: CASSVRDSQAEQYF

J: TRBJ2-3
V: TRBV7-2
size: few
D: TRBD2
length: 16
DNA: TGTGCCAGCAGCTTAGCGGCCGGGACTAGCGGGGTTTCGCAGTATTTT
CDR3: CASSLAAGTSGVSQYF

J: TRBJ2-5
V: TRBV4-2
size: many
D: TRBD2
length: 18
DNA: TGTGCCAGCAGCCAAGATGTTATTGGCGGGACTAGGAGAGAGACCCAGTACTTC
CDR3: CASSQDVIGGTRRETQYF

J: TRBJ2-7
V: TRBV7-3
size: NA
D: NA
length: 14
DNA: TGTGCCAGTCCCGGAAGCAGCGGTCGGCACGGGCAGTACTTC
CDR3: CASPGSSGRHGQYF

J: TRBJ1-1
V: TRBV6-5
size: NA
D: NA
length: 15
DNA: TGTGCCAGCAGTTGCGGGACAACACCCAACACTGAAGCTTTCTTT
CDR3: CASSCGTTPNTEAFF

J: TRBJ1-2
V: TRBV29-1
size: NA
D: NA
length: 11
DNA: TGCAGCGCCCAAGGCCTCTATGGCTACACCTTC
CDR3: CSAQGLYGYTF

J: TRBJ1-4
V: TRBV3-1
size: NA
D: TRBD1
length: 16
DNA: TGTGCCAGCGCGAGAATTTCAGGGGGCCGTAATGAAAAACTGTTTTTT
CDR3: CASARISGGRNEKLFF

J: TRBJ2-1
V: TRBV11-2
size: NA
D: NA
length: 15
DNA: TGTGCCAGCAGCTTATCGGGGCCTCTAAACAATGAGCAGTTCTTC
CDR3: CASSLSGPLNNEQFF

J: TRBJ2-1
V: TRBV20-1
size: NA
D: NA
length: 13
DNA: TGCAGTGCCTGGGCGATCTCCTACAATGAGCAGTTCTTC
CDR3: CSAWAISYNEQFF

J: TRBJ1-5
V: TRBV27
size: NA
D: NA
length: 16
DNA: TGTGCCAGCAGTTTCCTTGGCAGGGCCGGGGATCAGCCCCAGCATTTT
CDR3: CASSFLGRAGDQPQHF

J: TRBJ2-7
V: TRBV7-2
size: many
D: NA
length: 15
DNA: TGTGCCAGCAGCTTAGGAACAGGGAAGGCCTACGAGCAGTACTTC
CDR3: CASSLGTGKAYEQYF

J: TRBJ1-4
V: TRBV3-1
size: once
D: NA
length: 15
DNA: TGTGCCAGCAGCCCCTCGGGGGCAACTAATGAAAAACTGTTTTTT
CDR3: CASSPSGATNEKLFF

J: TRBJ2-7
V: TRBV20-1
size: NA
D: NA
length: 14
DNA: TGCAGTGCTAGAGTTGTAGGCCACAACTACGAGCAGTACTTC
CDR3: CSARVVGHNYEQYF

J: TRBJ2-5
V: TRBV20-1
size: few
D: TRBD2
length: 13
DNA: TGCAGTGCTAGGACTAGCGGTCTGGAGACCCAGTACTTC
CDR3: CSARTSGLETQYF

J: TRBJ2-1
V: TRBV29-1
size: NA
D: TRBD1
length: 14
DNA: TGCAGCGTTGGAGGGGGCAGCGTCGGCAATGAGCAGTTCTTC
CDR3: CSVGGGSVGNEQFF

J: TRBJ2-7
V: TRBV20-1
size: few
D: NA
length: 15
DNA: TGCAGTGCTAGAGCAACGGGACTTTCCTCCTACGAGCAGTACTTC
CDR3: CSARATGLSSYEQYF

J: TRBJ2-1
V: TRBV15
size: NA
D: NA
length: 12
DNA: TGTGCCACCAGCAGGATAGCGAACGAGCAGTTCTTC
CDR3: CATSRIANEQFF

J: TRBJ2-7
V: TRBV20-1
size: NA
D: NA
length: 14
DNA: TGCAGTGCTAGACAGGGGGGCCTACCTTACGAGCAGTACTTC
CDR3: CSARQGGLPYEQYF

J: TRBJ2-7
V: TRBV7-2
size: NA
D: NA
length: 13
DNA: TGTGCCAGCAGCTACAGACGTAACTACGAGCAGTACTTC
CDR3: CASSYRRNYEQYF

J: TRBJ2-5
V: TRBV29-1
size: NA
D: TRBD1
length: 16
DNA: TGCAGCGTTGAAGACTCAGACAGGGTAGGGCGGGAGACCCAGTACTTC
CDR3: CSVEDSDRVGRETQYF

J: TRBJ2-7
V: TRBV29-1
size: few
D: NA
length: 11
DNA: TGCAGCGTTGAAAAGATTCATGAGCAGTACTTC
CDR3: CSVEKIHEQYF

J: TRBJ2-7
V: TRBV7-2
size: NA
D: NA
length: 16
DNA: TGTGCCAGCAGCTTAATCGGGGTCGGTTCCTACAATGAGCAGTACTTC
CDR3: CASSLIGVGSYNEQYF

J: TRBJ2-7
V: TRBV20-1
size: few
D: TRBD2
length: 14
DNA: TGCAGTGCGCCCCGTGCGGGGGGGCTTTACGAGCAGTACTTC
CDR3: CSAPRAGGLYEQYF

J: TRBJ2-7
V: TRBV20-1
size: NA
D: TRBD1
length: 14
DNA: TGCAGTGCCATACAGGGGGGAGGTTCACACGAGCAGTACTTC
CDR3: CSAIQGGGSHEQYF

J: TRBJ2-3
V: TRBV7-2
size: NA
D: NA
length: 15
DNA: TGTGCCAGCAGCCGCGATTACAGGAGCACAGATACGCAGTATTTT
CDR3: CASSRDYRSTDTQYF

J: TRBJ2-1
V: TRBV14
size: NA
D: NA
length: 15
DNA: TGTGCCAGCAGCCAAGCACCGACTAGGAACAATGAGCAGTTCTTC
CDR3: CASSQAPTRNNEQFF

J: TRBJ1-1
V: TRBV6-1
size: NA
D: TRBD1
length: 16
DNA: TGTGCCAGCAACTCAGGGGGGGTAGGGTTGAACACTGAAGCTTTCTTT
CDR3: CASNSGGVGLNTEAFF

J: TRBJ2-7
V: TRBV29-1
size: NA
D: TRBD2
length: 12
DNA: TGCAGCGTTGAGACTAGCGGTTACGAGCAGTACTTC
CDR3: CSVETSGYEQYF

J: TRBJ2-7
V: TRBV28
size: NA
D: NA
length: 17
DNA: TGTGCCAGCAGTCGGCGCTTGGGGGGCCCCCTCTCCTACGAGCAGTACTTC
CDR3: CASSRRLGGPLSYEQYF

J: TRBJ2-1
V: TRBV20-1
size: NA
D: NA
length: 13
DNA: TGCAGTGCTAGTGACACCCGATCCAATGAGCAGTTCTTC
CDR3: CSASDTRSNEQFF

J: TRBJ2-6
V: TRBV2
size: NA
D: TRBD1
length: 17
DNA: TGTGCCAGCAGCCCGACAGGGTACCCGACCGGGGCCAACGTCCTGACTTTC
CDR3: CASSPTGYPTGANVLTF

J: TRBJ2-1
V: TRBV6-6
size: NA
D: TRBD1
length: 14
DNA: TGTGCCACCATGGACAGGGGGGGAACGTATGAGCAGTTCTTC
CDR3: CATMDRGGTYEQFF

J: TRBJ2-5
V: TRBV28
size: NA
D: TRBD2
length: 17
DNA: TGTGCCAGCAGTTTCGGAGGAAGTAGCGGGCCCCAAGAGACCCAGTACTTC
CDR3: CASSFGGSSGPQETQYF

J: TRBJ2-1
V: TRBV20-1
size: NA
D: NA
length: 17
DNA: TGCAGTGCTAGAGACGGCTTGACACCCAATACGTACAATGAGCAGTTCTTC
CDR3: CSARDGLTPNTYNEQFF

J: TRBJ2-5
V: TRBV27
size: NA
D: TRBD2
length: 18
DNA: TGTGCCAGCAGTTTCTTAGGACTAGCGGGAGCGCTCTCAGAGACCCAGTACTTC
CDR3: CASSFLGLAGALSETQYF

J: TRBJ1-2
V: TRBV29-1
size: NA
D: NA
length: 11
DNA: TGCAGCGCTGACCACGGCTATGGCTACACCTTC
CDR3: CSADHGYGYTF